This TCR beta chain was sequenced for a study of T cell responses to AZD1222 COVID-19 vaccine. Here immunoSEQ multiplex PCR was the method, and the copy in TCRdb shows in-frame clones only, minus some. The table lists about 120,000 clones, 80% to 95% of them singletons. This CDR3 contains 14 residues. Germline CDR1 SGHTA, CDR2 FQGNSA. The ends lost 5 bases at V and 3 bases at J; junction bases unmatched: 6. The study's findings and limits: Researchers took repertoire samples only after the peak T cell response had come.

Remarks on this clone: Antigen specificity is unknown.

The rearrangement uses TRBV7-2 and TRBJ2-5; 7 bases map to TRBD1. Source: peripheral blood, taken 28 days after the second dose of the MenACWY control vaccine. The source of this sequence is an adult who received the MenACWY meningococcal vaccine as a control. CDR3 in amino acids: CASSPRQGEETQYF. CDR3 bases: TGTGCCAGCAGCCCACGACAGGGAGAAGAGACCCAGTACTTC.